This T cell receptor (beta chain) was sequenced during a study of shared clonotypes between healthy human individuals (TCRdb year 2020). Background for the entire study: The cohort included three men and a couple of women between 18 and 49 years of age. Between about 0.8 and 8.9 billion PBMCs per donor were obtained by leukapheresis. Libraries were prepared and TCR repertoires were sequenced by different laboratories using diverse techniques, in order to increase sequencing depth and limit assay-specific biases. For each donor, CD4 naive and CD4 memory were each run on three plates, CD8 naive on two plates, and CD8 memory on one plate. To estimate repertoire size and how much clonotypes are shared between individuals, the study performed deep sequencing of blood TCR repertoires from five healthy adults. Results and caveats for the whole study, not just this receptor: Based on pairwise subsampling, the degree of clonotype sharing among donors was expected to be affected by sequencing depth. Sharing across several donors was observed for around 5% of naive CD4, less than 4% of naive CD8, 2.3% of memory CD4, and around 0.42% of memory CD8 clonotypes. The small number of donors limited the genetic and exposure-history diversity represented. Estimated clonotype richness was generally larger for naive than for memory subsets. Rarefaction of sorted-subset datasets indicated incomplete sequencing despite the large sequencing depth. Only blood was sampled, and tissue TCR repertoires likely differ from those in blood. Compared with non-shared clonotypes, the clonotypes found in all four sorted-subset donors had higher generation probabilities.

About this clone: Its antigen is currently not known. Per-base quality was not reported, and no clone a single base away is much larger than it.

The CDR3 spans 17 residues, from the cysteine through the phenylalanine. Left in the record is the CDR3 DNA by itself, 51 bases read in frame from the first base. Trimming takes 3 bases off V and 3 bases off J; junction bases not matched to a gene: 9. The CDR1 and CDR2 encoded by the germline V gene are SGDLS and YYNGEE. Using the deep immunoSEQ assay, TCR CDR3 regions were amplified from genomic DNA by multiplex PCR. Genomic DNA extracted from each cell subset was distributed evenly over all wells of several immunoSEQ 96-well plates, and each plate served as one replicate. Each replicate PCR for sorted subsets received around 200 ng genomic DNA, equal to some 32,000 T cell genomes. Purified libraries were quantified with a Qubit 3.0 fluorometer, sized on a Bioanalyzer 2100, and re-quantified with the KAPA Library Quantification kit. A separate single-read 150-cycle Illumina NextSeq 550 flow cell was used to sequence each immunoSEQ 96-well plate. The original pipeline was this. The immunoSEQ output contained only junctional sequences without quality scores, so filtering could not match that applied to full-length reads. Sequences were annotated with PyIR, a Python wrapper for IgBLAST v1.9, using IMGT germline references to assign V/J genes and CDR3. Reads were filtered out if the reads had weak V/J assignments (E-value above 1e-6), no CDR3, stop codons, out-of-frame junctions, or ambiguous translated residues. V3J clonotypes were defined by identical inferred V gene, J gene, and CDR3 amino acid sequence. Percentage overlap between repertoires was calculated by dividing the number of shared unique clonotypes by the size of the smaller repertoire. RTK rarefaction, the Chao1 estimator, and Recon v2.1 estimates of unobserved clonotypes were used to assess repertoire richness. For all TCRbeta clonotypes obtained by the gDNA method from a few donors, generation probabilities were computed with OLGA. TCRdb retrieved this table from immuneACCESS and kept in-frame rearrangements only. Not all clones are present; in checked studies, unresolved V genes account for under half, and no reason is known for the remainder. V, J and clone size are those of that table, while D and trimming were read from the DNA. The sample table lists around 1.4 million clones, approximately 98.5% of them with a count of one. The top ten clonotypes cover 0.36% of the sample.

The donors were healthy, HIV-negative adults who had no recently reported acute infections or vaccinations. Every donor was a Caucasian adult residing in Nashville, Tennessee, USA. CD4+ T cells were enriched through magnetic negative selection, after which naive cells were positively selected on CD45RA and the remaining negative fraction served as the memory subset. After blood collection by leukapheresis, PBMCs were isolated using Ficoll-Histopaque density gradient centrifugation and then cryopreserved in the vapor phase of liquid nitrogen. Analytical flow cytometry was used to check the purity and quantity of each magnetically sorted T cell population. Each sorted fraction had its genomic DNA isolated and then quantified by UV absorbance on a Nanodrop 2000c.

The origin of this receptor is a man aged 30 to 45 in good health. The sample comprised naive CD4+ T cells sorted from blood. According to the study, the label for this sample's cell subset or site signals: CD45RA+ positively selected. The rearranged chain carries TRBV9 and TRBJ2-3, with 11 central nucleotides matching TRBD2. In nucleotides, the sequence is TGTGCCAGCAGCGGCGCCACTAGCGGGAGAGGTACAGATACGCAGTATTTT. It translates as CASSGATSGRGTDTQYF.